This record looks at one T cell receptor beta chain sequence and its context. No antigen is known for it. The data were taken from a study of blood T cells in healthy people across ages. Individuals who donated were healthy Caucasians from Russia aged 6 to 90. After removal of 6 bases from V and 2 bases from J, the junction contained 6 bases not matched to a gene. Germline CDR1 and CDR2: MNHEY and SVGAGI. The length of the CDR3 is 16 residues. Study observations and caveats: Naive T cell percentage by flow cytometry tracked strongly with beta diversity. Estimated diversity, derived from one million T cells, was regarded as an underestimate.

Together with a sample-barcoded 5' primer, a J-beta primer mix was included in a second PCR lasting about 6 to 11 cycles. Template switching added a 12-random-nucleotide identifier to every cDNA molecule. TCRdb redid the calling of the 5' RACE reads with MiXCR, one entry per CDR3 protein. The table lists about 900,000 distinct CDR3 sequences, roughly 43% of them singletons. The TCR was taken from a man aged 30 to 45 in good health. V usage is TRBV6-5 and J usage is TRBJ2-1; 11 bases agree with TRBD2. The sequenced sample was blood. The CDR3 sequence is CASRTSGGWAYNEQFF. The CDR3 nucleotides are TGTGCCAGCAGAACTAGCGGGGGTTGGGCCTACAATGAGCAGTTCTTC.